One and the same sample provided the 28 T cell receptor beta chains below, sequenced in a study of tumor-infiltrating lymphocytes in primary liver carcinoma. The tissue used was unsorted bulk material of about 17-33 mg. RNA and DNA were co-extracted from it with the AllPrep DNA/RNA mini kit. Reverse transcription of 450 to 500 ng total RNA with a constant-region primer produced TCR beta cDNA. What produced the TCR beta libraries was three nested multiplex PCR rounds using slightly modified ARM-PCR. With TRBV1-TRBV30 forward primers and a C-beta reverse primer, the first two PCR rounds were run for 10 cycles each. Each CDR3 protein is one row after TCRdb ran MiXCR on the multiplex PCR reads. The table has 100,000 or so distinct CDR3 sequences, around 63% seen once. The sequenced sample consisted of liver tumor tissue from sampling region 5. Subset: tumor region T5, tumor centre. These receptors came from a woman aged 55-69 years with primary liver carcinoma and hepatitis B virus infection.

The genes are TRBV11-3 and TRBJ2-1, with 10 bases aligning to TRBD2. With V trimmed by 7 bases and J by 9 bases, 12 bases remained unmatched. CDR3 length: 15 amino acids. In germline, CDR1 is SGHNT, CDR2 YENEEA. In DNA form, the CDR3 reads TGTGCCAGCAATTCAGGAACTAGCGGGAAGCTTGAGCAGTTCTTC. This translates into CASNSGTSGKLEQFF. Combining the CDR3 with reference TRBV11-3 and TRBJ2-1 gives the whole variable domain EAGVVQSPRYKIIEKKQPVAFWCNPISGHNTLYWYLQNLGQGPELLIRYENEEAVDDSQLPKDRFSAERLKGVDSTLKIQPAELGDSAVYLCASNSGTSGKLEQFFGPGTRLTVL.

J is TRBJ2-2 and V is TRBV25-1, with no clear D. The CDR3 sequence is 16 residues long. CDR1 and CDR2 (germline): MGHDK, SYGVNS. V dropped 5 bases and J dropped 0 bases, with 13 bases sitting between them. CDR3 bases: TGTGCCAGCAGTAAGGGCAACTACGCGAACACCGGGGAGCTGTTTTTT. This sequence encodes CASSKGNYANTGELFF.

The chain uses TRBV7-9 and TRBJ1-5, with unresolved D. There are 18 residues in the CDR3. Germline CDR1 SEHNR, CDR2 FQNEAQ (reference sequence). Trimming took 0 bases from V and 1 from J, leaving 16 bases between them. CDR3 DNA sequence: TGTGCCAGCAGCTTAGCCCCATTACATCGTCCGAGCAATCAGCCCCAGCATTTT. It encodes CASSLAPLHRPSNQPQHF.

The table lists this clonotype with a count of one. The chain couples TRBV29-1 to TRBJ2-1; weak D call: TRBD2 (6 bases). This CDR3 has 17 amino acids. Germline CDR1 is SQVTM and CDR2 is ANQGSEA. Trimming pared 3 bases from V and 1 base from J, leaving 19 bases between. CDR3 amino acids: CSVEELGGGRSYNEQFF. The CDR3 DNA follows: TGCAGCGTTGAGGAGCTTGGCGGAGGGAGGTCCTACAATGAGCAGTTCTTC.

This clonotype has a count of ten or more. The chain carries TRBV30 and TRBJ1-3; 10 bases are a match to TRBD1. CDR3 length: 15 residues. V gave up 4 bases and J gave up 3 bases; unmatched junction bases: 6. CDR1 GTSNPN and CDR2 SVGIG come from the germline V gene (reference sequence). CDR3 sequence (DNA): TGTGCCTGGATCGGACAGGGGGGTTTTGGAAACACCATATATTTT. Translated: CAWIGQGGFGNTIYF.

As concerns this clonotype: Relative to the germline gene, one junction end is altered; a read error may explain this. The rearrangement links TRBV4-2 to TRBJ2-1; D ambiguous. CDR1 is LGHNA and CDR2 is YNFKEQ in the germline V gene. The CDR3 runs 13 residues. CDR3: CARSQDYSNEQFF. In DNA form, the CDR3 reads TGTGCCAGGAGCCAAGATTACAGTAATGAGCAGTTCTTC.

By sample fraction, this clonotype is medium-sized. This chain uses TRBV11-2 with TRBJ2-1; TRBD1 might be the D (6 bases). V was pared by 5 bases and J by 8 bases, with 13 bases between. Per the germline V gene, CDR1 is SGHAT and CDR2 is FQNNGV. The CDR3 is 13 residues long. The CDR3 spells CASSPDRMDEQFF. CDR3 bases: TGTGCCAGCAGCCCAGACAGGATGGATGAGCAGTTCTTC.

The chain uses TRBV10-3 and TRBJ1-4; no reliable D call. V dropped 3 bases and J dropped 2 bases, with 10 bases sitting between them. The CDR3 is 15 amino acids. Germline CDR1 ENHRY, CDR2 SYGVKD. The CDR3: CAISDASSTNEKLFF. Here the CDR3 DNA reads TGTGCCATCAGTGATGCCAGCTCGACTAATGAAAAACTGTTTTTT.

The V and J genes are TRBV12-3 or TRBV12-4 and TRBJ1-4, with D perhaps matching TRBD1 (5 bases). V was shortened by 1 base and J by 4 bases, with 16 bases between the two germline ends. This CDR3 has 17 amino acids. The CDR3 region is CASSLESWGDSNEKLFF. The DNA of the CDR3 is TGTGCCAGCAGTTTAGAGAGTTGGGGCGATAGTAATGAAAAACTGTTTTTT.

In the case of this clonotype: Since no conserved phenylalanine or tryptophan closes the CDR3, a read error is the likely cause. The chain couples TRBV6-1 to TRBJ1-2, with D possibly being TRBD1 (6 bases). Germline-derived CDR1 and CDR2 are MNHNS and SASEGT. The CDR3 covers 15 residues. The V and J ends lost 2 bases and 7 bases respectively, with 17 bases between them. CDR3: CASSESLRGSRGYTL. The CDR3 coding sequence is TGTGCCAGCAGTGAATCCCTTAGGGGGAGCCGTGGCTACACCTTA.

On this clonotype itself: One end of the junction varies from germline; a read error may be responsible. The V and J genes are TRBV6-5 and TRBJ1-5, with D hard to call. The CDR3 consists of 14 residues. Germline CDR1 is MNHEY and CDR2 is SVGAGI. The CDR3 region has the DNA TGTGCCGGCAGAAAGACAAGGAGGAATCAGCCCCAGCATTTT. Protein sequence: CAGRKTRRNQPQHF.

This clonotype was observed a single time. One end of the junction does not line up with germline, which may come from a read error. The genes are TRBV7-9 and TRBJ1-3; TRBD1 is a possible D gene (6 bases). CDR3 size: 15 residues. CDR1 is SEHNR, CDR2 FQNEAQ, per germline (reference sequence). CDR3 sequence reads: CASILAGAAGNTIYF. DNA for the CDR3: TGTGCCAGCATCTTAGCAGGGGCGGCTGGAAACACCATATATTTT.

A note on this clonotype: A read error is possible here, since a much larger clone lies one base away. Without the conserved terminal phenylalanine or tryptophan, this CDR3 likely stems from a read error. The chain combines TRBV6-5 with TRBJ2-3; D is possibly TRBD2 (5 bases). Germline loops: CDR1 MNHEY, CDR2 SVGAGI. Trimming cost V 0 bases and J 5 bases, with 15 bases left between them. The CDR3 consists of 16 residues. The CDR3 protein is CASSYSKGRRRDTQYL. DNA for the CDR3: TGTGCCAGCAGTTACTCGAAGGGCAGGAGGAGAGATACGCAGTATTTG.

Notes on this clonotype: A much more abundant neighbour one base away suggests this may be a read error. The chain employs TRBV7-8 and TRBJ2-7; D remains ambiguous. CDR1 and CDR2 (germline): SGHVS, FQNEAQ. CDR3 size: 14 residues. The CDR3 is CANSLKPDPKEQYF. The CDR3 nucleotides are TGTGCCAACAGCTTAAAACCAGACCCGAAGGAGCAGTACTTC.

This clonotype was seen many times. This chain links TRBV30 with TRBJ2-2, with 8 bases identical to TRBD2. The CDR3 has 13 residues. The V gene end was trimmed by 8 bases and the J gene end by 7 bases; junction bases not matched to a gene: 9. Germline assignment: CDR1 GTSNPN and CDR2 SVGIG (reference sequence). CDR3 nucleotide sequence: TGTGCCCCTGAGCGGGAGTTGGTCGGGGAGCTGTTTTTT. Encoded protein: CAPERELVGELFF.

With regard to this clonotype: Since a much larger clone is just one base distant, this may be a read error. The chain uses TRBV10-3 and TRBJ2-3; TRBD1 aligns across 7 bases. The CDR3 runs to 14 residues. Losses at the gene ends were 10 bases for V and 1 base for J; bases not matched to a gene: 8. Per the germline V gene, CDR1 is ENHRY and CDR2 is SYGVKD. The CDR3 coding sequence is TGTGCCACCAAACAGGGGATGGGCACAGATACGCAGTATTTT. It encodes CATKQGMGTDTQYF.

The chain links TRBV11-2 to TRBJ2-3; a possible D gene is TRBD2 (6 bases). Trimming took 5 bases from V and 4 from J, leaving 13 bases between them. Germline V CDR1 and CDR2: SGHAT, FQNNGV. The CDR3 runs 14 residues. CDR3 DNA: TGTGCCAGCAGCCCCCCGACGGGGGCAGATACGCAGTATTTT. This encodes CASSPPTGADTQYF.

With respect to this clonotype: The CDR3 end shows no conserved phenylalanine or tryptophan, and so a read error is likely. V is TRBV5-6 and J is TRBJ2-1; TRBD2 aligns across 16 bases. CDR3 length equals 15 residues. CDR1 and CDR2 from the germline V gene are SGHDT and YYEEEE. Trimming cost V 0 bases and J 12 bases; bases outside gene matches: 3. CDR3 sequence: CASSLAGLAGGGQFL. The DNA for the CDR3 is TGTGCCAGCAGCTTGGCGGGACTAGCGGGAGGGGGGCAGTTCTTA.

A remark on this clonotype: The missing conserved phenylalanine or tryptophan at the end of this CDR3 makes a read error likely. J is TRBJ2-7 and V is TRBV11-3; D is unclear. Germline lookup yields CDR1 SGHNT and CDR2 YENEEA. V shed 6 bases and J shed 4 bases, with 7 bases lying between them. This CDR3 contains 11 residues. The CDR3 region is CASRRSYEQYS. The CDR3 coding sequence is TGTGCCAGCAGACGGAGTTACGAGCAGTACTCC.

As regards this clonotype: One base away lies a much larger clone, so this may be a sequencing read error. The chain couples TRBV5-5 to TRBJ2-3; D ambiguous. Germline values: CDR1 SGHKS, CDR2 YYEKEE (reference sequence). The CDR3 length is 15 residues. Trimming cost V 0 bases and J 0 bases, with 8 bases left between them. CDR3 sequence (DNA): TGTGCCAGCAGCTTGGCGGTGATTAGCACAGATACGCAGTATTTT. The encoded protein is CASSLAVISTDTQYF.

This clonotype was counted at least ten times. In nucleotides, the CDR3 is TGTGCCAGCAGTTCACGTGGGCAGAATTCACCCCTCCACTTT. Amino acid sequence: CASSSRGQNSPLHF. V usage is TRBV12-3 or TRBV12-4 and J usage is TRBJ1-6; D unresolved. Trimming cost V 4 bases and J 7 bases, with 11 bases left between them. The CDR3 runs to 14 residues.

Concerning this clonotype itself: Germline is not matched at one junction end, which may reflect a read error. J is TRBJ2-6 and V is TRBV6-5; possibly TRBD1 for D (5 bases). The CDR3 consists of 17 residues. From germline, CDR1 is MNHEY and CDR2 SVGAGI. The CDR3 reads CANSHKVGASRANVLTF. The CDR3 DNA is TGTGCCAACAGCCACAAGGTAGGGGCCTCTAGGGCCAACGTCCTGACTTTC.

About this clonotype itself: One end of the junction is discordant with germline, which a read error may explain. The chain couples TRBV5-4 to TRBJ2-6; D is possibly TRBD1 or TRBD2 (5 bases each). Germline V lookup: CDR1 SGHNT, CDR2 YYREEE (reference sequence). The CDR3 has 18 residues. CDR3 DNA: TGTGCCAGCAGCTTGGGCCTAGCAGGAGGAGCTGGGGCCAACATCCTGACTTTC. It specifies CASSLGLAGGAGANILTF.

This chain links TRBV6-2 or TRBV6-3 with TRBJ2-7, with D hard to call. This CDR3 comprises 13 residues. V lost 2 bases and J lost 2, with 7 bases in between. The V gene's germline CDR1 is MNHEY and CDR2 SVGEGT. The CDR3 region has the DNA TGTGCCAGCAGTTACGAGGTACCCTACGAGCAGTACTTC. Amino acids: CASSYEVPYEQYF.

For this clonotype: Germline and junction disagree at one end, which may indicate a read error. The chain links TRBV11-3 to TRBJ2-1; D tentatively fits TRBD1 or TRBD2 (6 bases each). The V gene's germline CDR1 is SGHNT and CDR2 YENEEA. CDR3 length: 13 residues. In nucleotides, the CDR3 is TGCGCCAGCAGTGCCGGGGGCTACAGTGAGCAGTTATTC. Translating gives CASSAGGYSEQLF.

A note on this clonotype: Sequence at one end of the junction differs from germline and may be a read error. The V call is TRBV6-6, the J call TRBJ1-6; D is uncertain. The germline CDR1 and CDR2 sequences are MNHNY and SVGAGI (reference sequence). CDR3 size: 17 residues. CDR3 loop: CASNVNRGSSCNSLLHF. Written as DNA, the CDR3 is TGTGCCAGCAACGTAAATCGCGGTAGCTCCTGTAATTCACTCCTCCACTTT.

On this clonotype: One end of the junction fails to match germline, which may point to a read error. The rearrangement joins TRBV4-1 to TRBJ2-7, with 8 bases identical to TRBD1. CDR1 is MGHRA and CDR2 is YSYEKL in the germline V gene. The CDR3 covers 16 residues. CDR3 coding DNA: TGCGTCAGCAGCCAAGCATTAGACAGGGGAGCCTACGAGCAGTACTTC. This translates into CVSSQALDRGAYEQYF.

This chain connects TRBV25-1 to TRBJ2-3; a possible D gene is TRBD2 (6 bases). From germline, CDR1 is MGHDK and CDR2 SYGVNS. V shed 4 bases and J shed 2 bases, with 10 bases lying between them. The CDR3 loop spans 14 amino acids. The CDR3 region has the DNA TGTGCCAGCAGTGTGGGAGGCAACACAGATACGCAGTATTTT. This translates into CASSVGGNTDTQYF. The variable domain in full, with the rest retrieved from reference TRBV25-1 and TRBJ2-3, is EADIYQTPRYLVIGTGKKITLECSQTMGHDKMYWYQQDPGMELHLIHYSYGVNSTEKGDLSSESTVSRIRTEHFPLTLESARPSHTSQYLCASSVGGNTDTQYFGPGTRLTVL.